The rows below give T cell receptor beta chains drawn from one sample of a study of PD-1 blockade in classical Hodgkin lymphoma. Only in-frame clones appear in the TCRdb table, and some are missing; sequencing was by immunoSEQ multiplex PCR. The data contain some 70,000 clones, over 90% of them singletons. The sample taken for sequencing was peripheral blood mononuclear cells (PBMCs). The receptor source for this set is a human donor with classical Hodgkin lymphoma. CDR3s include the opening cysteine and the closing phenylalanine or tryptophan. D genes are given only for firm matches. Clone size is given for some rows only: seen once, a few or many times, or a class if the clone is expanded.

d_gene	j_gene	v_gene	abundance	CDR3aa	CDR3nt
NA	TRBJ2-7	TRBV14	NA	CASSFQSLGEQYF	TGTGCCAGCAGCTTCCAATCCCTAGGGGAGCAGTACTTC
TRBD1	TRBJ1-5	TRBV4-1	NA	CASSENRGALSNQPQHF	TGCGCCAGCAGCGAAAACAGGGGAGCCCTTAGCAATCAGCCCCAGCATTTT
NA	TRBJ1-2	TRBV7-2	NA	CARRTGYGYTF	TGTGCCAGGCGGACGGGATATGGCTACACCTTC
NA	TRBJ1-1	TRBV29-1	NA	CSVMGLADSSPEAFF	TGCAGCGTTATGGGGCTGGCGGACAGCTCACCTGAAGCTTTCTTT
NA	TRBJ2-7	TRBV2	NA	CASSPHNARQYF	TGTGCCAGCAGCCCTCATAACGCTCGGCAGTACTTC
TRBD1	TRBJ2-7	TRBV6-5	NA	CASSYAGTGSYEQYF	TGTGCCAGCAGTTACGCCGGGACAGGATCCTACGAGCAGTACTTC
NA	TRBJ2-3	TRBV2	NA	CATKGATDTQYF	TGTGCCACCAAAGGAGCCACAGATACGCAGTATTTT
NA	TRBJ2-3	TRBV30	NA	CAWSGNIESQYF	TGTGCCTGGAGTGGAAACATCGAGAGCCAGTATTTT
NA	TRBJ2-1	TRBV30	NA	CAWDLGSNEQFF	TGTGCCTGGGACCTCGGGAGCAATGAGCAGTTCTTC
NA	TRBJ1-1	TRBV19	NA	CASSPPGGTEAFF	TGTGCCAGTAGTCCCCCGGGAGGCACTGAAGCTTTCTTT
NA	TRBJ1-2	TRBV11-3	NA	CASVFGGSYGYTF	TGTGCCAGCGTCTTTGGGGGTAGCTATGGCTACACCTTC
NA	TRBJ2-2	TRBV6-5	NA	CASSYWPRSSTGELFF	TGTGCCAGCAGTTACTGGCCGCGATCTTCAACCGGGGAGCTGTTTTTT
NA	TRBJ1-2	TRBV11-2	NA	CASSLTLPSLVGYTF	TGTGCCAGCAGCCTTACCCTTCCTTCCCTGGTTGGCTACACCTTC
TRBD1	TRBJ2-7	TRBV28	NA	CASSPTTGAEQYF	TGTGCCAGCAGCCCGACCACAGGGGCCGAGCAGTACTTC
TRBD2	TRBJ2-7	TRBV10-3	NA	CATGTSGEQYF	TGTGCCACCGGGACTAGCGGGGAGCAGTACTTC
TRBD1	TRBJ2-1	TRBV15	NA	CATSRGQGSYNEQFF	TGTGCCACCAGCAGAGGACAGGGCTCCTACAATGAGCAGTTCTTC
NA	TRBJ1-3	TRBV29-1	NA	CSVEDRGNTIYF	TGCAGCGTTGAAGATCGGGGAAACACCATATATTTT
TRBD1	TRBJ1-2	TRBV5-1	NA	CASSPRPDRDGGYTF	TGCGCCAGCAGCCCCCGCCCCGACAGGGATGGTGGCTACACCTTC
NA	TRBJ1-5	TRBV5-6	NA	CASSLPNQPQHF	TGTGCCAGCAGCTTGCCCAATCAGCCCCAGCATTTT
TRBD1	TRBJ1-2	TRBV19	NA	CASSGTGGGGGYTF	TGTGCCAGTTCAGGGACAGGGGGCGGAGGTGGCTACACCTTC
TRBD1	TRBJ2-1	TRBV10-3	NA	CAISPGQGNNEQFF	TGTGCCATCAGCCCGGGACAGGGGAACAATGAGCAGTTCTTC
NA	TRBJ2-3	TRBV7-6	once	CASSLAPRGTDTQYF	TGTGCCAGCAGCTTAGCTCCTCGAGGCACAGATACGCAGTATTTT
TRBD1	TRBJ1-3	TRBV5-1	NA	CASSLRTGFNISENTIYF	TGCGCCAGCAGCTTGCGGACAGGGTTTAACATCTCCGAAAACACCATATATTTT
NA	TRBJ2-7	TRBV30	NA	CAWKGVTTGEQYF	TGTGCCTGGAAGGGGGTAACGACTGGCGAGCAGTACTTC